One and the same sample provided the 21 T cell receptor beta chains below, sequenced in a study of shared clonotypes between healthy human individuals. Clones were sequenced by immunoSEQ multiplex PCR, and TCRdb holds only the in-frame ones, with some missing. Altogether 2 million to 2.5 million clones are present, 90% to 95% being singletons, with the ten largest covering about 0.39%. The sample consisted of naive CD4+ T cells from PBMCs. Subset reported: CD45RA+ positively selected. Receptors were obtained from a man between 18 and 35 years old in good health. Some clones in this sample may be carry-over from other donors' samples.

J is TRBJ2-7 and V is TRBV28, with 7 bases fitting TRBD1. The CDR3 covers 14 residues. V gave up 6 bases and J gave up 0 bases; unmatched junction bases: 5. The germline V gene encodes CDR1 MDHEN and CDR2 SYDVKM. The CDR3 bases are TGTGCCAGCAGCCGAAACAGGGGCTCCTACGAGCAGTACTTC. It translates to CASSRNRGSYEQYF.

V gene TRBV18 combines with J gene TRBJ2-2, with D perhaps matching TRBD1 or TRBD2 (5 bases each). CDR1 is KGHSH and CDR2 is LQKENI in the germline V gene. Trimming took off 0 bases at V and 6 bases at J, with 5 bases between the two ends. CDR3 size: 13 residues. The CDR3 loop is CASSPPGAGELFF. The CDR3 DNA reads as TGTGCCAGCTCACCACCGGGGGCCGGGGAGCTGTTTTTT. The whole variable domain, remainder taken from reference TRBV18 and TRBJ2-2, is NAGVMQNPRHLVRRRGQEARLRCSPMKGHSHVYWYRQLPEEGLKFMVYLQKENIIDESGMPKERFSAEFPKEGPSILRIQQVVRGDSAAYFCASSPPGAGELFFGEGSRLTVL.

This chain uses TRBV21-1 with TRBJ1-5; TRBD1 is taken as the D call from the table, unchecked against the DNA. TRBV21-1 counts as a pseudogene. CDR3 size: 17 residues. CDR3 residues: CASSTPGQGRGNQPQHF. The CDR3 DNA reads as TGTGCCAGCAGTACTCCGGGACAGGGAAGGGGCAATCAGCCCCAGCATTTT.

V and J are TRBV7-9 and TRBJ2-5; possible D gene TRBD1, 5 bases. Trimming took 3 bases from V and 0 from J, leaving 11 bases between them. The CDR3 is 15 residues long. CDR1 and CDR2 from the germline V gene are SEHNR and FQNEAQ (reference sequence). CDR3 in amino acids: CASSFRQGNQETQYF. Here the CDR3 DNA reads TGTGCCAGCAGCTTCCGGCAGGGCAACCAAGAGACCCAGTACTTC.

This chain connects TRBV6-1 to TRBJ1-4; perhaps TRBD1 as D (5 bases). This CDR3 has 15 residues. Germline CDR1 reads MNHNS; CDR2 reads SASEGT. V lost 4 bases to trimming and J lost 4 bases, with 13 bases between them. The CDR3 DNA follows: TGTGCCAGCAGTGGTCGGGACGGCCGTAATGAAAAACTGTTTTTT. Residues: CASSGRDGRNEKLFF.

The chain employs TRBV27 and TRBJ2-3, with D perhaps assigned TRBD1 or TRBD2 (5 bases each). The CDR3 loop spans 15 amino acids. CDR1 MNHEY and CDR2 SMNVEV come from the germline V gene (reference sequence). V lost 10 bases and J lost 0, with 17 bases in between. CDR3 protein: CATWGSRPSTDTQYF. CDR3 DNA: TGTGCCACCTGGGGGAGTCGCCCTAGCACAGATACGCAGTATTTT.

This clone appeared once. This chain joins TRBV4-1 and TRBJ1-1, with 8 bases that match TRBD1. V dropped 4 bases and J dropped 6; count of bases not matched to a gene: 10. The CDR3 has 15 amino acids. CDR1 is MGHRA and CDR2 is YSYEKL in the germline V gene. CDR3 bases: TGCGCCAGCAGCCCAGACAGGGGACGCCTTGCTGAAGCTTTCTTT. This gives the protein CASSPDRGRLAEAFF.

The chain carries TRBV9 and TRBJ2-1, with D possibly matching TRBD2 (6 bases). This CDR3 has 15 residues. V was cut by 1 base and J by 0 bases, with 8 bases left in between. Germline assignment: CDR1 SGDLS and CDR2 YYNGEE. The CDR3 DNA reads TGTGCCAGCAGCGTATACGGGGGCTCCTACAATGAGCAGTTCTTC. Residues: CASSVYGGSYNEQFF.

In the case of this clone: This specimen includes other DNA sequences encoding the same CDR3. The V gene is TRBV28, the J gene TRBJ1-2; D uncertain. The germline V and J ends were trimmed by 3 bases and 7 bases, with 9 bases remaining between them. This CDR3 contains 12 residues. The germline V gene has CDR1 MDHEN and CDR2 SYDVKM. The CDR3 here is CASSLTPGGYTF. The CDR3 DNA reads TGTGCCAGCAGTTTGACGCCTGGTGGCTACACCTTC.

This chain links TRBV6-6 with TRBJ2-3; D remains unclear. The ends were cut back, 5 bases at V and 4 bases at J, with 19 bases in the middle. The germline V gene has CDR1 MNHNY and CDR2 SVGAGI (reference sequence). CDR3 length equals 16 residues. CDR3 nucleotide sequence: TGTGCCAGCAGTCCGTCCCCCTGGCGTGGGGCAGATACGCAGTATTTT. Amino acids: CASSPSPWRGADTQYF.

The V and J genes are TRBV28 and TRBJ2-1; D is unresolved. CDR1 MDHEN and CDR2 SYDVKM come from the germline V gene. This CDR3 region has 16 residues. V shed 4 bases and J shed 8 bases, with 21 bases lying between them. CDR3 sequence (DNA): TGTGCCAGCAGTTCTTTACCCGGACCAACTGGCGATGAGCAGTTCTTC. This gives the protein CASSSLPGPTGDEQFF.

The chain employs TRBV5-8 and TRBJ2-3, with D unresolved. CDR1 is SGHTS, CDR2 YDEGEE, per germline. The CDR3 covers 18 residues. The germline V and J ends were trimmed by 0 bases and 6 bases, with 23 bases remaining between them. The CDR3 DNA sequence: TGTGCCAGCAGCTTGGATACTTGGCGCCTACCCCCGGCGGATACGCAGTATTTT. This codes for CASSLDTWRLPPADTQYF.

V gene TRBV6-7 combines with J gene TRBJ1-5; tentatively, D is TRBD1 (5 bases). TRBV6-7 is known as an ORF, though its function is uncertain. The CDR3 is made up of 17 amino acids. V was cut by 2 bases and J by 3 bases, with 17 bases left in between. The CDR3 bases are TGTGCCAGCAGTTACCCCGCCAGGGCGAAGACCAATCAGCCCCAGCATTTT. Residues: CASSYPARAKTNQPQHF.

This clone is a singleton in its sample. The chain joins TRBV2 to TRBJ1-4; D call uncertain. The CDR3 has 12 amino acids. Trimming took off 10 bases at V and 10 bases at J, with 16 bases between the two ends. CDR1 is SNHLY and CDR2 is FYNNEI in the germline V gene. CDR3 sequence (DNA): TGTGCCACCCGGACGGGAATGAGAAAACTGTTTTTT. Translating it yields CATRTGMRKLFF.

V usage is TRBV19 and J usage is TRBJ2-2; D remains unclear. V was shortened by 4 bases and J by 6 bases, with 3 bases between the two germline ends. Germline V gene data show CDR1 as LNHDA and CDR2 as SQIVND (reference sequence). The CDR3 contains 11 residues. In nucleotides, the CDR3 is TGTGCCAGTAGTAGGGCCGGGGAGCTGTTTTTT. It codes for CASSRAGELFF.

The rearrangement links TRBV25-1 to TRBJ2-5, with no clear D. The J call may be mistaken, given a closer DNA end match to TRBJ2-7. The CDR3 runs 12 residues. Germline V gene lookup returns CDR1 MGHDK and CDR2 SYGVNS. CDR3: CASSESPYEQYF. DNA for the CDR3: TGTGCCAGCAGTGAATCTCCCTACGAGCAGTACTTC.

The chain links TRBV4-3 to TRBJ2-1; D may be TRBD1 or TRBD2 (5 bases each). Between the trimmed V and J ends, which lost 4 bases and 8 bases, there was a span of 18 bases. Germline CDR1 reads LGHNA; CDR2 reads YSLEER. The CDR3 runs 15 residues. The CDR3 is CASSPSPYMGDEQFF. For the CDR3, the DNA is TGCGCCAGCAGCCCATCCCCCTATATGGGGGATGAGCAGTTCTTC.

This chain links TRBV28 with TRBJ1-1, with a possible D match to TRBD1 (5 bases). The CDR3 runs to 14 residues. Germline CDR1 and CDR2: MDHEN and SYDVKM. V dropped 3 bases and J dropped 8 bases, with 16 bases sitting between them. DNA of the CDR3: TGTGCCAGCAGTTTCCGGGGACGACTACCCGAAGCTTTCTTT. Translated, it gives CASSFRGRLPEAFF.

The V call is TRBV11-2, the J call TRBJ2-2; D not certain. The CDR3 is made up of 15 amino acids. The germline V gene encodes CDR1 SGHAT and CDR2 FQNNGV. Trimming shortened V by 4 bases and J by 0 bases, and 9 bases separated the two germline ends. The CDR3 reads CASSSLGSNTGELFF. In nucleotides, the CDR3 is TGTGCCAGCAGCTCCCTTGGGTCGAACACCGGGGAGCTGTTTTTT.

This sequence joins TRBV6-1 and TRBJ1-1; D call uncertain. The CDR3 spans 14 residues. V was trimmed by 2 bases and J by 11 bases, leaving 18 bases between them. Germline loops: CDR1 MNHNS, CDR2 SASEGT. In nucleotides, the CDR3 is TGTGCCAGCAGTGAACGCGAGATCCCCACGGGGGCTTTCTTT. Translated: CASSEREIPTGAFF.

The chain has TRBV2 and TRBJ1-1, with TRBD1 matching over 7 bases. Germline V gives CDR1 SNHLY, CDR2 FYNNEI. Trimming cost V 8 bases and J 1 base; bases outside gene matches: 7. The CDR3 is made up of 14 amino acids. Here the CDR3 DNA reads TGTGCCAGCCTTTCACAGGGGCCGAACACTGAAGCTTTCTTT. Amino acid sequence: CASLSQGPNTEAFF.